This section outlines one TCR beta chain sequence together with its context. The data are from a study of blood T cell repertoires in COVID-19. V was pared by 4 bases and J by 1 base, with 10 bases between. Germline V gene data show CDR1 as SGHDN and CDR2 as FVKESK. The CDR3 consists of 14 residues. As handled by the study authors: The authors estimated nucleated cell counts from reference gene primer amplification. The data were produced by immunoSEQ multiplex PCR, yet TCRdb's version contains in-frame clones alone and is incomplete. V, J and clone size derive from that table, while D and trimming were established from the DNA sequence. The table lists some 260,000 clones, around 85% of them singletons.

The specimen was peripheral blood. The sequence was collected from a woman between 40 and 55 years old with active or convalescent COVID-19. V gene TRBV14 combines with J gene TRBJ1-1; possibly TRBD1 for D (6 bases). For the CDR3, the DNA is TGTGCCAGCAGCCGCCTCAGGGGGAACACTGAAGCTTTCTTT. Amino acid sequence: CASSRLRGNTEAFF. Full variable domain (remainder filled in from reference TRBV14 and TRBJ1-1): EAGVTQFPSHSVIEKGQTVTLRCDPISGHDNLYWYRRVMGKEIKFLLHFVKESKQDESGMPNNRFLAERTGGTYSTLKVQPAELEDSGVYFCASSRLRGNTEAFFGQGTRLTVV.